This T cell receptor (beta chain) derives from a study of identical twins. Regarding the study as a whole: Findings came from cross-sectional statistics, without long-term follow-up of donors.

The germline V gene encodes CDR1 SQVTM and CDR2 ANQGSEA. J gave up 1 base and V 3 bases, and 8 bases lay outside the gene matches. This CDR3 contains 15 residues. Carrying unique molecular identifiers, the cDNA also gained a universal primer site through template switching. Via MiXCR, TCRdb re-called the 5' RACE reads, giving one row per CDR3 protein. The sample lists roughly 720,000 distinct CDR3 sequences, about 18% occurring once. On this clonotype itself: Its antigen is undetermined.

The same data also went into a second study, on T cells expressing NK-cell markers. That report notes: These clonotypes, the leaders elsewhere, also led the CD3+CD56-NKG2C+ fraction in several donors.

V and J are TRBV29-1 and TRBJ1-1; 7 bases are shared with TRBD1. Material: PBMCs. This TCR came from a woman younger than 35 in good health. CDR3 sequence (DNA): TGCAGCGTTGACTGGGACAGCATTACGAACACTGAAGCTTTCTTT. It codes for CSVDWDSITNTEAFF.